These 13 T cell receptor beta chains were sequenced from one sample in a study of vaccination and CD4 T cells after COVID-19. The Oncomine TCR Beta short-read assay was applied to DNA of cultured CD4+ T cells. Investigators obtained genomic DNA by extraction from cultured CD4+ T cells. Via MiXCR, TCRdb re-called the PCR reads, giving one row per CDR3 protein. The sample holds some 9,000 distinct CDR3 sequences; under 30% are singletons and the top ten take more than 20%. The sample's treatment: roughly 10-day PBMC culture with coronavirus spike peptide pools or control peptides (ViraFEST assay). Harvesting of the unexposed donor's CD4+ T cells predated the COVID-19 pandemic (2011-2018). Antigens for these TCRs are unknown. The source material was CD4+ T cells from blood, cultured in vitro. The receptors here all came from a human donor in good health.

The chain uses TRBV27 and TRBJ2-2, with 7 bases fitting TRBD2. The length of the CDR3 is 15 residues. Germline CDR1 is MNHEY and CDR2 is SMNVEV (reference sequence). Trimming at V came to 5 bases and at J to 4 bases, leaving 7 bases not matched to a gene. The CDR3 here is CASSVAGAGTGELFF. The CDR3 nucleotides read TGTGCCAGCAGTGTGGCGGGAGCGGGCACCGGGGAGCTGTTTTTT.

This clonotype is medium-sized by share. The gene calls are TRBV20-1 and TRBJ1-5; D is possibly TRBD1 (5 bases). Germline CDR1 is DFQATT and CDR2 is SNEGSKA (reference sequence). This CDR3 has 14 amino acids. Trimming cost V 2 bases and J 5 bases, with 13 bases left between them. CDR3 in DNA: TGCAGTGCTAGACGAGGATTGGGGGATCAGCCCCAGCATTTT. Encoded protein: CSARRGLGDQPQHF.

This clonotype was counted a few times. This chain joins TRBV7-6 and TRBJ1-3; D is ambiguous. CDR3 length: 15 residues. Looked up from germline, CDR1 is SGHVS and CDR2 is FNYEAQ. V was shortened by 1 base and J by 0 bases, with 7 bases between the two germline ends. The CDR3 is CASSLEVSSGNTIYF. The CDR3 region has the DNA TGTGCCAGCAGCTTAGAGGTGTCCTCTGGAAACACCATATATTTT.

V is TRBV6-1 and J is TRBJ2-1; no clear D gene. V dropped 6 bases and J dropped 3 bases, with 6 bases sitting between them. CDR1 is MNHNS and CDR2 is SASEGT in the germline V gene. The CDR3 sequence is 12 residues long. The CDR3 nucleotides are TGTGCCAGCAGCCGCGACTACAATGAGCAGTTCTTC. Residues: CASSRDYNEQFF.

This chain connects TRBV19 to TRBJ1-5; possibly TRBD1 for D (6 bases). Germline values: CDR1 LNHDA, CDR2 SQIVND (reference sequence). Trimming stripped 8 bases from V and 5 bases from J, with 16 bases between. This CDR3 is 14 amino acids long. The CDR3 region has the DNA TGTGCCAGTGGGGTAACAGGGAACTATCAGCCCCAGCATTTT. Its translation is CASGVTGNYQPQHF.

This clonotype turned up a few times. In DNA form, the CDR3 reads TGTGCCAGCAGCTTGACTAGCGGGAGCTCGGCAGATACGCAGTATTTT. Translation: CASSLTSGSSADTQYF. The V and J genes are TRBV5-4 and TRBJ2-3; the match to TRBD2 covers 11 bases. The CDR3 is 16 amino acids. The V segment lost 1 base and the J segment 4 bases; nucleotides outside the gene matches: 5. The germline CDR1 and CDR2 sequences are SGHNT and YYREEE (reference sequence). The variable domain in full, completed from reference TRBV5-4 and TRBJ2-3, reads ETGVTQSPTHLIKTRGQQVTLRCSSQSGHNTVSWYQQALGQGPQFIFQYYREEENGRGNFPPRFSGLQFPNYSSELNVNALELDDSALYLCASSLTSGSSADTQYFGPGTRLTVL.

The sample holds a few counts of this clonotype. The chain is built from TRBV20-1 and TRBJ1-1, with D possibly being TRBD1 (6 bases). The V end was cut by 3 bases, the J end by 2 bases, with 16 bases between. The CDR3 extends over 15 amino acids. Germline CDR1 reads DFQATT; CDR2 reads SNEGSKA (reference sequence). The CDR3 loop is CSASRPWGANTEAFF. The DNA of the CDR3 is TGCAGTGCTAGCCGCCCGTGGGGGGCTAACACTGAAGCTTTCTTT.

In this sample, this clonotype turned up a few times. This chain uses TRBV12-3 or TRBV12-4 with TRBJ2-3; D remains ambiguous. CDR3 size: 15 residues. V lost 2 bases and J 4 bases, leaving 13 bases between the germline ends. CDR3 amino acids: CASSLLGARADTQYF. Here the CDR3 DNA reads TGTGCCAGCAGTTTACTGGGCGCTCGGGCAGATACGCAGTATTTT.

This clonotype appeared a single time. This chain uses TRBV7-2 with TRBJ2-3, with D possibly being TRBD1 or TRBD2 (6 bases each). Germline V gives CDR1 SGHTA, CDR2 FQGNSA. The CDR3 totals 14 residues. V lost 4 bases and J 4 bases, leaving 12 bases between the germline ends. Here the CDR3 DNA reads TGTGCCAGCAGCTACGGGGGCGGGGCAGATACGCAGTATTTT. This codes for CASSYGGGADTQYF.

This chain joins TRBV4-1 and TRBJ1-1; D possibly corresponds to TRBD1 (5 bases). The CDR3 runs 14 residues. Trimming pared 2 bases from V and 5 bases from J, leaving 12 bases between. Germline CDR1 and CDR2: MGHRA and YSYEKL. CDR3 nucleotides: TGCGCCAGCAGCCAATGGGGGATTGAGACTGAAGCTTTCTTT. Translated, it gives CASSQWGIETEAFF.

This CDR3 reads CSVGTSAYNEQFF. CDR3 DNA: TGCAGTGTGGGGACTAGCGCGTACAATGAGCAGTTCTTC. J is TRBJ2-1 and V is TRBV20-1, with 10 bases fitting TRBD2. CDR3 length: 13 amino acids. J lost 4 bases, V lost 7 bases, and 4 bases had no gene match. CDR1 and CDR2 (germline): DFQATT, SNEGSKA (reference sequence).

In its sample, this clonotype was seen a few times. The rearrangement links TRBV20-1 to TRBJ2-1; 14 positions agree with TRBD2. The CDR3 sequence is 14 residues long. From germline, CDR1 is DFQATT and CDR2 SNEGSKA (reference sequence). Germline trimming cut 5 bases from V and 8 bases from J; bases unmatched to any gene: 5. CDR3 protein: CSALTSGRADEQFF. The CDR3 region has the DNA TGCAGTGCTTTGACTAGCGGGAGGGCGGATGAGCAGTTCTTC.

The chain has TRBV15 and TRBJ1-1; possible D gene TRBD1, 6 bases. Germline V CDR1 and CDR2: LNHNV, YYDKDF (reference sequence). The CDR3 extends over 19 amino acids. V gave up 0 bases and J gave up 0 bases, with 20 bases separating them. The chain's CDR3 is CATSRDLRGLQPMNTEAFF. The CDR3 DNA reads TGTGCCACCAGCAGAGATCTCAGGGGACTCCAACCAATGAACACTGAAGCTTTCTTT.